The 29 T cell receptor beta chains below all came from one sample that was sequenced in a study of a mutant IDH1 vaccine in newly diagnosed glioma listed by TCRdb under 2021. What this sample's time point label stands for: week 5, during vaccination. Every vaccine dose consisted of 300 ug of a 20-mer mutant IDH1 peptide in Montanide, administered subcutaneously together with topical imiquimod. Receptors were amplified or captured by the immunoSEQ multiplex PCR assay. In TCRdb, the immuneACCESS table is reduced to in-frame sequences with V and J assigned. These tables do not hold every clone; where another copy was compared, an unresolved V gene accounts for under half, and the others remain unexplained. The sample table lists about 59,000 clones, 85% to 90% of them with a count of one. The ten largest account for about 4.2% of the sample. The antigens for these receptors are not known. This specimen was PBMCs, taken from a glioma patient whose treatment included an IDH1 peptide vaccine. Every receptor here comes from a woman in her 40s with glioma.

This clone was seen a single time. This rearrangement joins TRBV7-2 to TRBJ2-5; unclear D gene. V dropped 4 bases and J dropped 0 bases, with 0 bases sitting between them. Germline values: CDR1 SGHTA, CDR2 FQGNSA. This CDR3 is 11 amino acids long. The CDR3 sequence: CASSYQETQYF. In DNA form, the CDR3 reads TGTGCCAGCAGCTACCAAGAGACCCAGTACTTC. The full variable domain, its missing parts supplied by reference TRBV7-2 and TRBJ2-5, is GAGVSQSPSNKVTEKGKDVELRCDPISGHTALYWYRQSLGQGLEFLIYFQGNSAPDKSGLPSDRFSAERTGGSVSTLTIQRTQQEDSAVYLCASSYQETQYFGPGTRLLVL.

The V and J genes are TRBV28 and TRBJ1-5; TRBD1 aligns across 9 bases. With V trimmed by 8 bases and J by 6 bases, 17 bases remained unmatched. Germline CDR1 and CDR2: MDHEN and SYDVKM. The CDR3 loop spans 17 amino acids. The CDR3 protein is CASGASSLQGAIQPQHF. In DNA form, the CDR3 reads TGTGCCAGCGGTGCCAGCAGTTTACAGGGGGCGATTCAGCCCCAGCATTTT.

This clone has a handful of counts. This chain links TRBV6-4 with TRBJ1-1; D remains unclear. This CDR3 is built from 12 residues. Trimming pared 2 bases from V and 4 bases from J, leaving 5 bases between. Germline loops: CDR1 MRHNA, CDR2 SNTAGT. The CDR3 DNA reads as TGTGCCAGCAGTGACGGAGGCACTGAAGCTTTCTTT. It encodes CASSDGGTEAFF.

The chain has TRBV7-9 and TRBJ1-1, with TRBD1 matching 7 bases. CDR1 and CDR2 from the germline V gene are SEHNR and FQNEAQ (reference sequence). Germline trimming cut 0 bases from V and 1 base from J; bases unmatched to any gene: 11. CDR3 length equals 18 residues. The CDR3 is CASSLAGGGGRWNTEAFF. CDR3 nucleotide sequence: TGTGCCAGCAGCTTAGCAGGAGGGGGCGGGCGATGGAACACTGAAGCTTTCTTT.

The chain links TRBV14 to TRBJ2-7; 10 bases line up with TRBD2. Germline V gene data show CDR1 as SGHDN and CDR2 as FVKESK. J lost 2 bases, V lost 3 bases, and 4 bases had no gene match. CDR3 length: 15 residues. CDR3 residues: CASSHRTSGTYEQYF. In DNA form, the CDR3 reads TGTGCCAGCAGCCATCGGACTAGCGGAACCTACGAGCAGTACTTC. Together with reference TRBV14 and TRBJ2-7, the CDR3 gives the full variable domain: EAGVTQFPSHSVIEKGQTVTLRCDPISGHDNLYWYRRVMGKEIKFLLHFVKESKQDESGMPNNRFLAERTGGTYSTLKVQPAELEDSGVYFCASSHRTSGTYEQYFGPGTRLTVT.

The chain combines TRBV28 with TRBJ2-2; the D is unclear. V was cut by 10 bases and J by 4 bases, with 16 bases left in between. Per germline, CDR1 MDHEN and CDR2 SYDVKM. The CDR3 loop spans 14 amino acids. CDR3 in DNA: TGTGCCACCACGCCTGGGCTGTTCACCGGGGAGCTGTTTTTT. It is translated as CATTPGLFTGELFF.

V usage is TRBV28 and J usage is TRBJ2-7, with D hard to call. The CDR3 spans 16 residues. Trimming took 3 bases from V and 4 from J, leaving 19 bases between them. Germline CDR1 MDHEN, CDR2 SYDVKM. The CDR3 here is CASSFVGGPGSYEQYF. CDR3 sequence (DNA): TGTGCCAGCAGTTTTGTCGGTGGGCCTGGGTCATACGAGCAGTACTTC.

The CDR3 reads CASSYSGLDYGYTF. DNA of the CDR3: TGTGCCAGCAGTTACTCAGGCTTGGACTATGGCTACACCTTC. V usage is TRBV6-5 and J usage is TRBJ1-2; no clear D. The V gene lost 0 bases and the J gene lost 3 bases, with 8 bases spanning the gap. Looked up from germline, CDR1 is MNHEY and CDR2 is SVGAGI. The CDR3 contains 14 residues.

The chain carries TRBV29-1 and TRBJ2-7; the D call may be TRBD1 or TRBD2 (5 bases each). Germline V lookup: CDR1 SQVTM, CDR2 ANQGSEA. The CDR3 has 14 amino acids. V was cut by 1 base and J by 6 bases, with 16 bases left in between. This CDR3 is CSVEGRGDRAEQYF. DNA of the CDR3: TGCAGCGTTGAAGGTCGAGGGGATAGGGCCGAGCAGTACTTC.

The genes are TRBV29-1 and TRBJ1-1, with D possibly being TRBD1 (5 bases). Germline V CDR1 and CDR2: SQVTM, ANQGSEA. This CDR3 is built from 17 residues. V was trimmed by 1 base and J by 2 bases, leaving 20 bases between them. The CDR3: CSVEGGRGKGLNTEAFF. CDR3 nucleotide sequence: TGCAGCGTTGAAGGGGGAAGGGGTAAAGGATTAAACACTGAAGCTTTCTTT.

The genes are TRBV19 and TRBJ1-5; TRBD1 might be the D (6 bases). Trimming removed 7 bases at V and 9 bases at J, with 25 bases between. Germline CDR1 reads LNHDA; CDR2 reads SQIVND (reference sequence). The CDR3 sequence is 16 residues long. The CDR3 coding sequence is TGTGCCAGTAAAGACCTCCGGACCAACAGGGTAGGGCCCCAGCATTTT. Its protein is CASKDLRTNRVGPQHF. Full variable domain (outside the CDR3, taken from reference TRBV19 and TRBJ1-5): DGGITQSPKYLFRKEGQNVTLSCEQNLNHDAMYWYRQDPGQGLRLIYYSQIVNDFQKGDIAEGYSVSREKKESFPLTVTSAQKNPTAFYLCASKDLRTNRVGPQHFGDGTRLSIL.

J is TRBJ2-5 and V is TRBV18; 12 bases match TRBD2. CDR3 length: 17 residues. Losses at the gene ends were 6 bases for V and 4 bases for J; bases not matched to a gene: 12. Germline V gene sequence: CDR1 KGHSH, CDR2 LQKENI. The CDR3: CASSPLAGGPGGETQYF. CDR3 nucleotide sequence: TGTGCCAGCTCCCCCCTAGCGGGAGGGCCCGGGGGAGAGACCCAGTACTTC. The full variable domain, with the rest looked up from reference TRBV18 and TRBJ2-5, is NAGVMQNPRHLVRRRGQEARLRCSPMKGHSHVYWYRQLPEEGLKFMVYLQKENIIDESGMPKERFSAEFPKEGPSILRIQQVVRGDSAAYFCASSPLAGGPGGETQYFGPGTRLLVL.

The chain employs TRBV7-2 and TRBJ1-5; TRBD1 is a possible D gene (6 bases). The CDR3 extends over 15 amino acids. The germline CDR1 and CDR2 sequences are SGHTA and FQGNSA. V was shortened by 1 base and J by 5 bases, with 12 bases between the two germline ends. CDR3 sequence reads: CASSLGAAGDQPQHF. CDR3 nucleotide sequence: TGTGCCAGCAGCTTAGGGGCGGCAGGGGATCAGCCCCAGCATTTT.

The V gene is TRBV4-1, the J gene TRBJ2-7; D is unresolved. Germline V CDR1 and CDR2: MGHRA, YSYEKL. V was cut by 1 base and J by 0 bases, with 10 bases left in between. This CDR3 is built from 15 residues. The CDR3 region has the DNA TGCGCCAGCAGCCAAGCCCAGTTTAGCTCCTACGAGCAGTACTTC. Residues: CASSQAQFSSYEQYF.

This rearrangement joins TRBV23-1 to TRBJ2-7; D remains unclear. TRBV23-1 is recorded as an ORF, its role being uncertain. The CDR3 is 10 residues long. V lost 8 bases to trimming and J lost 3 bases, with 5 bases between them. Here the CDR3 reads CASQLYEQYF. In DNA form, the CDR3 reads TGCGCCAGCCAGCTCTACGAGCAGTACTTC.

As for this clone: The junction and the germline gene differ at one end; a read error may be behind it. This chain uses TRBV4-1 with TRBJ2-7; unclear D gene. CDR1 is MGHRA, CDR2 YSYEKL, per germline. CDR3 size: 14 residues. The CDR3: CAGSRSTASYEQYF. CDR3 bases: TGCGCCGGCAGCCGATCGACGGCTTCCTACGAGCAGTACTTC.

This clone was observed a few times. In DNA form, the CDR3 reads TGTGCCAGCTCACTAGACAGGGGGCGCGAGCCCCAGCATTTT. Protein sequence: CASSLDRGREPQHF. The J gene is TRBJ1-5, the V gene TRBV18; 10 positions agree with TRBD1. CDR3 length: 14 residues. With V trimmed by 4 bases and J by 8 bases, 5 bases remained unmatched. Germline V gene lookup returns CDR1 KGHSH and CDR2 LQKENI.

The chain recombines TRBV29-1 with TRBJ2-3; a weak D match, TRBD1 (6 bases). Germline V lookup: CDR1 SQVTM, CDR2 ANQGSEA. This CDR3 contains 12 residues. V lost 4 bases and J lost 5, with 10 bases in between. The CDR3 bases are TGCAGCGTTGGCAGGGGCAAAGATACGCAGTATTTT. This translates into CSVGRGKDTQYF.

The chain links TRBV2 to TRBJ1-4; no clear D. CDR3 length: 14 amino acids. Trimming took off 4 bases at V and 0 bases at J, with 6 bases between the two ends. Germline-derived CDR1 and CDR2 are SNHLY and FYNNEI. CDR3 sequence: CASSARPTNEKLFF. CDR3 bases: TGTGCCAGCAGTGCACGGCCAACTAATGAAAAACTGTTTTTT.

The chain recombines TRBV18 with TRBJ1-1; no firm D call. The germline V gene has CDR1 KGHSH and CDR2 LQKENI. This CDR3 has 13 residues. The V gene lost 2 bases and the J gene lost 6 bases, with 10 bases spanning the gap. CDR3 loop: CASSPIEKAEAFF. Here the CDR3 DNA reads TGTGCCAGCTCACCAATCGAGAAGGCTGAAGCTTTCTTT.

The chain employs TRBV19 and TRBJ1-1; perhaps TRBD1 as D (5 bases). The CDR3 loop spans 14 amino acids. Germline CDR1 LNHDA, CDR2 SQIVND (reference sequence). The ends were cut back, 3 bases at V and 6 bases at J, with 14 bases in the middle. This CDR3 is CASSISGTSAEAFF. The CDR3 DNA is TGTGCCAGTAGTATTTCCGGGACGAGTGCTGAAGCTTTCTTT.

The chain couples TRBV23-1 to TRBJ1-5; no clear D. TRBV23-1 is an ORF for which the function is uncertain. This CDR3 contains 16 residues. Trimming pared 5 bases from V and 3 bases from J, leaving 17 bases between. The CDR3 nucleotides read TGCGCCAGCAGTTATGAGGAAGGCTGCTCCAATCAGCCCCAGCATTTT. This sequence encodes CASSYEEGCSNQPQHF.

The chain carries TRBV7-2 and TRBJ2-3; D not certain. CDR3 size: 13 residues. Germline-derived CDR1 and CDR2 are SGHTA and FQGNSA. V lost 3 bases and J lost 2, with 6 bases in between. In DNA form, the CDR3 reads TGTGCCAGCAGCTTCGGGTTCACAGATACGCAGTATTTT. Its translation is CASSFGFTDTQYF. The whole variable domain, filled in from reference TRBV7-2 and TRBJ2-3, reads GAGVSQSPSNKVTEKGKDVELRCDPISGHTALYWYRQSLGQGLEFLIYFQGNSAPDKSGLPSDRFSAERTGGSVSTLTIQRTQQEDSAVYLCASSFGFTDTQYFGPGTRLTVL.

The rearrangement links TRBV30 to TRBJ1-2; 7 positions match TRBD1. Germline-derived CDR1 and CDR2 are GTSNPN and SVGIG (reference sequence). CDR3 length equals 15 residues. Trimming at V came to 4 bases and at J to 4 bases, leaving 12 bases not matched to a gene. The CDR3 sequence is CAWTPTGAFGYGYTF. The CDR3 DNA is TGTGCCTGGACTCCTACAGGGGCGTTCGGCTATGGCTACACCTTC. The full variable domain, its missing parts supplied by reference TRBV30 and TRBJ1-2, is SQTIHQWPATLVQPVGSPLSLECTVEGTSNPNLYWYRQAAGRGLQLLFYSVGIGQISSEVPQNLSASRPQDRQFILSSKKLLLSDSGFYLCAWTPTGAFGYGYTFGSGTRLTVV.

This chain uses TRBV19 with TRBJ1-1; no firm D call. Germline CDR1 reads LNHDA; CDR2 reads SQIVND (reference sequence). V shed 3 bases and J shed 5 bases, with 7 bases lying between them. The CDR3 has 12 residues. The CDR3 DNA follows: TGTGCCAGTAGTATCTCCCCGACTGAAGCTTTCTTT. It yields the protein CASSISPTEAFF.

This clone has only one observation. The chain combines TRBV6-5 with TRBJ2-1; D may be TRBD2 (5 bases). Looked up from germline, CDR1 is MNHEY and CDR2 is SVGAGI. The V gene lost 5 bases and the J gene lost 8 bases, with 19 bases spanning the gap. This CDR3 is built from 15 residues. CDR3 nucleotides: TGTGCCAGCAGTCTTCGGGAAGGCCTAGGATATGAGCAGTTCTTC. Protein product: CASSLREGLGYEQFF.

The genes are TRBV7-2 and TRBJ2-4, with D uncertain. Trimming took 1 base from V and 8 from J, leaving 6 bases between them. The CDR3 is 12 amino acids. Germline CDR1 reads SGHTA; CDR2 reads FQGNSA. CDR3 sequence: CASSLDRDIQYF. CDR3 DNA sequence: TGTGCCAGCAGCTTAGATCGGGACATTCAGTACTTC.

This chain links TRBV5-4 with TRBJ1-4; D perhaps matches TRBD1 (6 bases). CDR3 length equals 15 residues. V lost 4 bases to trimming and J lost 3 bases, with 13 bases between them. Germline V gene data show CDR1 as SGHNT and CDR2 as YYREEE (reference sequence). The CDR3 here is CASSVQGGSNEKLFF. The CDR3 DNA is TGTGCCAGCAGCGTACAGGGCGGATCTAATGAAAAACTGTTTTTT.

V usage is TRBV5-1 and J usage is TRBJ2-1; 9 bases agree with TRBD2. This CDR3 has 15 residues. With 0 bases clipped from V and 7 bases from J, the junction kept 5 bases outside the gene matches. Germline V CDR1 and CDR2: SGHRS, YFSETQ. Here the CDR3 reads CASSLALAGSNEQFF. The CDR3 nucleotides are TGCGCCAGCAGCTTGGCCCTAGCGGGGAGTAATGAGCAGTTCTTC.